This entry is about one T cell receptor (beta chain). The antigen remains undetermined. The ends lost 6 bases at V and 5 bases at J; junction bases unmatched: 10. The CDR3 is 15 residues long. Germline CDR1 SGHRS, CDR2 YFSETQ. This sample was taken from a study of cytomegalovirus exposure and HLA in healthy donors. Findings and caveats of the study: Rarity marked most TCR sequences, yet some public TCRs occurred in many donors. Subsequent analysis of the approximately 110 validation repertoires found a tendency for first-cohort TCR clusters to co-occur. Overall, around 160 TCR beta chains were annotated as cytomegalovirus-associated.

From the 120-subject validation cohort, which was separate from the roughly 710-subject first cohort, the donors were drawn. Only in-frame clones appear in the TCRdb table, and some are missing; sequencing was by immunoSEQ multiplex PCR. The profile covers more than 150,000 clones, with approximately 88% appearing a single time and over 5.5% taken by the ten largest. This clonotype originated in a man between 18 and 29 years old in good health and CMV-seropositive. The rearrangement links TRBV5-1 to TRBJ2-2, with TRBD2 matching 7 bases. Sequenced: PBMCs. CDR3 residues: CASTRSAGRTGELFF. In nucleotides, the CDR3 is TGCGCCAGCACCAGAAGCGCCGGGAGGACCGGGGAGCTGTTTTTT.